A single sample is the source of the 2 T cell receptor beta chains below, sequenced in a study of tumor-infiltrating lymphocytes in primary liver carcinoma. Taking about 18-31 mg of unsorted bulk tissue, the authors co-extracted RNA and DNA. From around 520 ng of total RNA, TCR beta-specific cDNA was reverse-transcribed using a constant-region primer. Researchers made the TCR beta libraries by running three nested multiplex PCR rounds with slightly modified ARM-PCR. In the first two PCR rounds, TRBV1-TRBV30 forward primers were paired with a C-beta reverse primer, and each round lasted about 9 cycles. From the multiplex PCR reads, TCRdb called clonotypes with MiXCR, one entry per CDR3 protein. The table records some 94,000 distinct CDR3 sequences, approximately 71% of them present only once. Sequencing was carried out using liver tumor tissue from sampling region 5. Subset specified: tumor region T5, tumor centre. These receptors all come from a woman aged 60-70 years with primary liver carcinoma and hepatitis B virus infection.

Remarks on this clonotype: One end of the junction is discordant with germline, which a read error may explain. The chain is built from TRBV6-5 and TRBJ2-1, with TRBD2 matching 7 bases. The CDR3 loop spans 18 amino acids. In germline, CDR1 is MNHEY, CDR2 SVGAGI. This chain's CDR3 is CASSYSIPSGAAYNEQFF. In nucleotides, the CDR3 is TGTGCTAGCAGTTACTCGATTCCTAGCGGAGCGGCCTACAATGAGCAGTTCTTC.

Details on this clonotype: A junction boundary mismatches the germline segment, possibly from a read error. The gene calls are TRBV11-3 and TRBJ2-5; TRBD2 matches at 11 bases. CDR3 length equals 20 residues. Germline V gene sequence: CDR1 SGHNT, CDR2 YENEEA. Here the CDR3 reads CARSLGGLAVPLTSQETQYF. CDR3 in DNA: TGTGCCAGAAGCTTAGGGGGACTAGCGGTACCCCTCACCTCCCAAGAGACCCAGTACTTC.